These 14 T cell receptor beta chains were sequenced from one sample in a study of blood T cell repertoires in COVID-19. The repertoire was sequenced with immunoSEQ multiplex PCR; TCRdb's copy has only in-frame clones and lacks some. The profile covers some 220,000 clones, with about 87% appearing a single time and roughly 2.8% taken by the ten largest. Input material: PBMCs or T cells enriched from blood (not recorded which). Source of these receptors: a woman under 40 who had recovered from COVID-19.

The V call is TRBV3-1 (or the pseudogene TRBV3-2), the J call TRBJ1-2, with D unresolved. The CDR3 runs to 19 residues. V was shortened by 0 bases and J by 0 bases, with 20 bases between the two germline ends. Per germline, CDR1 LGHDT and CDR2 YNNKEL (reference sequence). This chain's CDR3 is CASSQEGVRTLRSNYGYTF. The CDR3 nucleotides are TGTGCCAGCAGCCAAGAAGGAGTCCGGACTCTTAGATCTAACTATGGCTACACCTTC.

This clone was observed a few times. The chain employs TRBV19 and TRBJ1-1, with 10 bases lining up with TRBD1. Germline trimming cut 4 bases from V and 0 bases from J; bases unmatched to any gene: 11. Germline V gives CDR1 LNHDA, CDR2 SQIVND (reference sequence). The CDR3 sequence is 18 residues long. The CDR3 loop is CASSTRTGGRILNTEAFF. CDR3 DNA sequence: TGTGCCAGTAGTACCCGGACAGGGGGTCGGATTTTGAACACTGAAGCTTTCTTT.

A few counts support this clone. The chain links TRBV6-5 to TRBJ1-5; D call uncertain. The CDR3 is 13 amino acids. The V and J ends lost 10 bases and 4 bases respectively, with 14 bases between them. Germline V gene lookup returns CDR1 MNHEY and CDR2 SVGAGI. The CDR3 nucleotides are TGTGCCACCCGGACGGGAACGAATCAGCCCCAGCATTTT. It encodes CATRTGTNQPQHF.

The V gene is TRBV13, the J gene TRBJ2-1, with 9 bases matching TRBD2. CDR1 and CDR2 (germline): PRHDT, FYEKMQ (reference sequence). The CDR3 is 16 amino acids. The ends lost 0 bases at V and 10 bases at J; junction bases unmatched: 10. The CDR3 loop reads CASSLGLAGGRLEQFF. The CDR3 region has the DNA TGTGCCAGCAGCTTAGGTCTGGCGGGGGGGCGGCTGGAGCAGTTCTTC.

The chain joins TRBV9 to TRBJ1-5; 7 bases agree with TRBD1. J was trimmed by 2 bases and V by 4 bases; bases with no gene match: 6. Germline CDR1 SGDLS, CDR2 YYNGEE. CDR3 size: 15 residues. This CDR3 reads CASSRQGAGNQPQHF. DNA of the CDR3: TGTGCCAGCAGCAGACAGGGAGCGGGCAATCAGCCCCAGCATTTT.

The chain recombines TRBV7-3 with TRBJ1-1; D remains unclear. Trimming cost V 5 bases and J 1 base, with 14 bases left between them. Germline CDR1 is SGHTA and CDR2 is FQGTGA. The CDR3 loop spans 15 amino acids. The CDR3: CASSPLPVENTEAFF. The CDR3 DNA reads TGTGCCAGCAGCCCACTCCCCGTTGAGAACACTGAAGCTTTCTTT.

This clone was counted between two and nine times. V is TRBV5-1 and J is TRBJ1-2, with D perhaps TRBD1 (6 bases). The CDR3 consists of 15 residues. Germline CDR1 SGHRS, CDR2 YFSETQ. V gave up 2 bases and J gave up 4 bases, with 15 bases separating them. The chain's CDR3 is CASSFRGGVGYGYTF. For the CDR3, the DNA is TGCGCCAGCAGCTTTAGGGGGGGCGTAGGCTATGGCTACACCTTC.

This chain connects TRBV4-2 to TRBJ2-5; TRBD2 matches at 9 bases. V shed 1 base and J 5 bases; nucleotides not matched to a gene: 5. Germline assignment: CDR1 LGHNA and CDR2 YNFKEQ. CDR3 length: 15 amino acids. CDR3 sequence: CASSQVGGGAETQYF. CDR3 sequence (DNA): TGTGCCAGCAGCCAAGTGGGCGGGGGGGCGGAGACCCAGTACTTC.

The CDR3 DNA reads TGCGCCAGCAGCTTTTGGGCCCGAACCCAAGATTCACCCCTCCACTTT. This codes for CASSFWARTQDSPLHF. V is TRBV5-1 and J is TRBJ1-6; no definite D call. This CDR3 is 16 amino acids long. Germline-derived CDR1 and CDR2 are SGHRS and YFSETQ. Trimming pared 2 bases from V and 8 bases from J, leaving 17 bases between. Drawing the rest from reference TRBV5-1 and TRBJ1-6, the complete variable domain is KAGVTQTPRYLIKTRGQQVTLSCSPISGHRSVSWYQQTPGQGLQFLFEYFSETQRNKGNFPGRFSGRQFSNSRSEMNVSTLELGDSALYLCASSFWARTQDSPLHFGNGTRLTVT.

This clone is a singleton in its sample. A read error may account for a junction end that differs from germline. V is TRBV20-1 and J is TRBJ1-4; 8 nucleotides agree with TRBD1. This CDR3 has 11 residues. CDR1 is DFQATT and CDR2 is SNEGSKA in the germline V gene (reference sequence). CDR3 region: CSARSGQGVRF. The CDR3 DNA is TGCAGTGCTAGATCCGGACAGGGAGTGAGATTT.

This clone has a handful of counts. V usage is TRBV21-1 and J usage is TRBJ2-5; the D call in the table, TRBD1, was not verified against the DNA. TRBV21-1 is a pseudogene segment. The CDR3 covers 13 residues. The CDR3 DNA sequence: TGTGCCAGCAGCTACAGGGGGATAGAGACCCAGTACTTC. Translating it yields CASSYRGIETQYF.

The chain uses TRBV7-9 and TRBJ1-2; TRBD1 might be the D (5 bases). This CDR3 contains 14 residues. Per germline, CDR1 SEHNR and CDR2 FQNEAQ (reference sequence). The V gene lost 5 bases and the J gene lost 13 bases, with 23 bases spanning the gap. The CDR3 sequence is CASSPPGGSYISTF. DNA for the CDR3: TGTGCCAGCAGCCCCCCGGGGGGATCCTATATCAGCACCTTC.

This sequence joins TRBV6-5 and TRBJ2-6; D perhaps matches TRBD1 (5 bases). The CDR3 totals 15 residues. Trimming pared 6 bases from V and 0 bases from J, leaving 9 bases between. CDR1 and CDR2 from the germline V gene are MNHEY and SVGAGI. CDR3 nucleotides: TGTGCCAGCAGGCTCGACAGCTCTGGGGCCAACGTCCTGACTTTC. Residues: CASRLDSSGANVLTF.

The chain carries TRBV18 and TRBJ1-5; D remains unclear. V lost 4 bases to trimming and J lost 2 bases, with 12 bases between them. Looked up from germline, CDR1 is KGHSH and CDR2 is LQKENI. The CDR3 extends over 15 amino acids. The CDR3 region is CASSQAGGGNQPQHF. The CDR3 DNA reads as TGTGCCAGCTCACAAGCGGGAGGTGGCAATCAGCCCCAGCATTTT.